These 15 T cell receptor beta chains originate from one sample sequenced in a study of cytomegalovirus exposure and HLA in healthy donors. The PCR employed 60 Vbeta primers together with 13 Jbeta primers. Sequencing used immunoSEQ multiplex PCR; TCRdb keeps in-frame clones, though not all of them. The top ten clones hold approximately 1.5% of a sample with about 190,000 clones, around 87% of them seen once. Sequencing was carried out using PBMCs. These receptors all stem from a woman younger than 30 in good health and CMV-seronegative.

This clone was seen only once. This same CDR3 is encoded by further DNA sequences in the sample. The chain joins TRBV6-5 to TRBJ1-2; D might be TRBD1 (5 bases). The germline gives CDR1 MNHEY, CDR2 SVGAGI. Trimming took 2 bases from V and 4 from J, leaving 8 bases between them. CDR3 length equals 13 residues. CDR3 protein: CASSYSGGYGYTF. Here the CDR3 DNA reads TGTGCCAGCAGTTACAGCGGGGGCTATGGCTACACCTTC.

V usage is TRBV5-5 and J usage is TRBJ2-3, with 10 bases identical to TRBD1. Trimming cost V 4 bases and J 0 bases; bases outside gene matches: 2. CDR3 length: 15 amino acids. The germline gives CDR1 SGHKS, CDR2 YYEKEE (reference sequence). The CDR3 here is CASSGTGVSTDTQYF. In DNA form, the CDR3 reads TGTGCCAGCAGCGGGACAGGGGTGAGCACAGATACGCAGTATTTT.

CDR3: CASSQTRRDHRGEQYF. CDR3 DNA: TGTGCCAGCAGTCAGACGAGGAGGGACCACCGAGGCGAGCAGTACTTC. This chain uses TRBV7-9 with TRBJ2-7; a possible D gene is TRBD2 (6 bases). CDR1 and CDR2 from the germline V gene are SEHNR and FQNEAQ (reference sequence). Trimming took off 6 bases at V and 6 bases at J, with 24 bases between the two ends. This CDR3 contains 16 residues.

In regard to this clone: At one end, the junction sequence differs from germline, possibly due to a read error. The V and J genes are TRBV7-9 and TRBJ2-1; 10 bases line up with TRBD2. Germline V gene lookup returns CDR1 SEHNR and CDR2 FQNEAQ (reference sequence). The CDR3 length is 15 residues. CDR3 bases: TGTTCCAGCAGCACCGGACTAGCGGTCTACAATGAGCAGTTCTTC. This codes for CSSSTGLAVYNEQFF.

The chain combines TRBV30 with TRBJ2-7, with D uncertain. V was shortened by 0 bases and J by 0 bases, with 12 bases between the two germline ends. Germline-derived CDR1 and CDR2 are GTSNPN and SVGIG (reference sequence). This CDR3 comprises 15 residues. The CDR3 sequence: CAWSVKRLSSYEQYF. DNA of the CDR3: TGTGCCTGGAGTGTTAAGCGTCTTAGCTCCTACGAGCAGTACTTC.

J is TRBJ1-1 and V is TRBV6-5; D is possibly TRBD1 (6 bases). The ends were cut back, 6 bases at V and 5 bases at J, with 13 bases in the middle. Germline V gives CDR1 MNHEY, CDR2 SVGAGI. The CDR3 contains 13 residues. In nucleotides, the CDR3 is TGTGCCAGCAGGGGGGGGCTGGCAACTGAAGCTTTCTTT. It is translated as CASRGGLATEAFF.

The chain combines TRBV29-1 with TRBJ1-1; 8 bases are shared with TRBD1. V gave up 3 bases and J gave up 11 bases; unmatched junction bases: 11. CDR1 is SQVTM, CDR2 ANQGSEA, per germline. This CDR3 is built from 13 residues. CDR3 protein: CSVEGRQGAMAFF. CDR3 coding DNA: TGCAGCGTTGAGGGCCGGCAGGGGGCGATGGCTTTCTTT.

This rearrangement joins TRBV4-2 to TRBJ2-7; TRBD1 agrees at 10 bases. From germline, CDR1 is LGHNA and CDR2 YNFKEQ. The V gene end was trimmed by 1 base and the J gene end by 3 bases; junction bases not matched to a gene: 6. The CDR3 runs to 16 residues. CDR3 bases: TGTGCCAGCAGCCAAGTTACCGGGACAGGGGTCTACGAGCAGTACTTC. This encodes CASSQVTGTGVYEQYF.

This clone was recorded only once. CDR3 DNA sequence: TGTGCCAGCAGCTTGGACAGCTACTACGAGCAGTACTTC. As protein: CASSLDSYYEQYF. The rearrangement links TRBV5-4 to TRBJ2-7; no clear D. Trimming cost V 0 bases and J 3 bases, with 7 bases left between them. The CDR3 runs to 13 residues. Germline assignment: CDR1 SGHNT and CDR2 YYREEE (reference sequence).

The CDR3 DNA reads as TGTGCCAGTAGTCCAACTACAGATACGCAGTATTTT. Its translation: CASSPTTDTQYF. V usage is TRBV19 and J usage is TRBJ2-3; D is unresolved. V dropped 5 bases and J dropped 3 bases, with 6 bases sitting between them. The CDR3 runs 12 residues. The germline V gene encodes CDR1 LNHDA and CDR2 SQIVND (reference sequence).

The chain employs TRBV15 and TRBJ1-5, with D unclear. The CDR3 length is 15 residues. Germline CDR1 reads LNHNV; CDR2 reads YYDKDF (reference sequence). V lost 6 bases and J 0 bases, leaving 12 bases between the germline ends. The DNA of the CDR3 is TGTGCCACCAGAGACGACACTTATAGCAATCAGCCCCAGCATTTT. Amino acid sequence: CATRDDTYSNQPQHF.

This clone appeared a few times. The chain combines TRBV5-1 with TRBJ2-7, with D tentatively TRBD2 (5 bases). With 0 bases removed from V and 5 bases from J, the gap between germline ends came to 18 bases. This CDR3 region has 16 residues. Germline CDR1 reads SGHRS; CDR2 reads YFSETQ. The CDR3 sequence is CASSLGSGPSIDEQYF. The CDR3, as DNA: TGCGCCAGCAGCTTGGGATCGGGTCCTAGCATAGACGAGCAGTACTTC.

CDR3 nucleotides: TGTGCCAGCAGGGTCGGGGGAGGTAACACCGGGGAGCTGTTTTTT. Residues: CASRVGGGNTGELFF. The chain has TRBV5-4 and TRBJ2-2; TRBD2 is a possible D gene (6 bases). The germline CDR1 and CDR2 sequences are SGHNT and YYREEE (reference sequence). This CDR3 is 15 amino acids long. Trimming stripped 5 bases from V and 2 bases from J, with 13 bases between.

The CDR3 bases are TGTGCCTGGAAGACGACAGGGGGGAAGCGGAGCTCTGGAAACACCATATATTTT. This gives the protein CAWKTTGGKRSSGNTIYF. The rearrangement links TRBV30 to TRBJ1-3; 9 bases are shared with TRBD1. V trimming: 4 bases; J trimming: 0 bases; junction bases outside the gene matches: 13. CDR3 length: 18 amino acids. Germline CDR1 and CDR2: GTSNPN and SVGIG (reference sequence).

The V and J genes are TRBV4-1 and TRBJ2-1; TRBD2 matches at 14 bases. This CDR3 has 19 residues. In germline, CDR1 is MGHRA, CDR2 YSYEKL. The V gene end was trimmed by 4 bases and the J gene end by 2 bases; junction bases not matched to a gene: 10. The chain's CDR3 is CASSLEGLAGAGAYNEQFF. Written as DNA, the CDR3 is TGCGCCAGCAGCCTTGAGGGACTAGCGGGAGCGGGGGCCTACAATGAGCAGTTCTTC.